This T cell receptor beta chain was found in a study of blood T cell repertoires in COVID-19. Turning to the study itself: T cells, B-cell-depleted T cells, or PBMCs supplied cDNA or gDNA.

This CDR3 is built from 14 residues. Trimming shortened V by 3 bases and J by 3 bases, and 11 bases separated the two germline ends. Germline CDR1 is KGHSH and CDR2 is LQKENI. Clones were sequenced by immunoSEQ multiplex PCR, and TCRdb holds only the in-frame ones, with some missing. The sample consists of fewer than 250,000 clones, approximately 90% of them appearing once. Sequences were obtained from PBMCs or T cells enriched from blood (not recorded which). The rearrangement links TRBV18 to TRBJ1-1; D gene uncertain. The TCR originated in a man aged 45-65 years who had been exposed to COVID-19. CDR3 amino acids: CASSPSGRYTEAFF. CDR3 in DNA: TGTGCCAGCTCACCTTCCGGGAGGTACACTGAAGCTTTCTTT.